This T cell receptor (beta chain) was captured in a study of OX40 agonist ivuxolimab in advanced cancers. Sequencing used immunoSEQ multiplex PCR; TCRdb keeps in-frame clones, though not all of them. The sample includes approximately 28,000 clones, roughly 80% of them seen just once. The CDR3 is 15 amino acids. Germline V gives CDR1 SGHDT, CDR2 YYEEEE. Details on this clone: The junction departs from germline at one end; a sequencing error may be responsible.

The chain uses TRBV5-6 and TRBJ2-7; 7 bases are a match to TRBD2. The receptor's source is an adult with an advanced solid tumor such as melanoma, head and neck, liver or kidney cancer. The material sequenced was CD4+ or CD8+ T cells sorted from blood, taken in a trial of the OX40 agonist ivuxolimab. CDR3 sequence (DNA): TGTGCCAGCAGCTTGGGTAGTGTTGCGGGAGACGACTGGGACTTC. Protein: CASSLGSVAGDDWDF.